This T cell receptor beta chain is drawn from a study of blood T cell repertoires in COVID-19. The authors' processing: Cell counts per sample came from amplifying reference gene primers. The data were produced by immunoSEQ multiplex PCR, yet TCRdb's version contains in-frame clones alone and is incomplete. V and J calls and clone size are given by that table; D and trimming were obtained from the DNA. The table has 150,000 to 200,000 clones, about 85% seen once; the top ten hold around 3.2%. The sample was peripheral blood. This receptor was obtained from a human donor with acute or convalescent COVID-19. The donor label of this sample is uncertain.

CDR3 coding DNA: TGTGCCAGCAGGTCGGAGGGGATTTCTAATACTGAAGCTTTCTTT. Amino acid sequence: CASRSEGISNTEAFF. The rearrangement joins TRBV6-5 to TRBJ1-1; TRBD1 might be the D (5 bases). CDR1 and CDR2 (germline): MNHEY, SVGAGI. V lost 6 bases and J 5 bases, leaving 19 bases between the germline ends. This CDR3 comprises 15 residues.